This T cell receptor (beta chain) stems from a study of blood T cell repertoires in COVID-19. Sequencing was performed with immunoSEQ multiplex PCR; in TCRdb, only in-frame clones are kept and a portion is missing. The table has 140,000 or so clones, 65% to 90% seen once. The CDR3 is made up of 13 amino acids. The sample taken for sequencing was peripheral blood. This rearrangement joins TRBV21-1 to TRBJ2-7; no DNA check was done on the table's D call, TRBD2. TRBV21-1 is deemed a pseudogene. The origin of this receptor is a human donor in a cohort sampled during active COVID-19. The CDR3 DNA reads as TGTGCCAGCAGCAACGGGGAGTCTCGGGAGCAGTACTTC. As protein: CASSNGESREQYF.